This TCR beta chain was obtained from a study of blood T cell repertoires in COVID-19 (dated by TCRdb to the early 2020s). Study-level background: Samples covering the acute and convalescent phases of COVID-19 were provided by collaborators in the United States, Italy and Spain. The material from the prospective study consisted of cDNA or gDNA derived from T cells, B-cell-depleted T cells, or PBMCs. The dataset comprised deeply sampled blood TCRbeta repertoires from subjects exposed to, actively infected with, or recovered from COVID-19. The repertoires were made available in a free public database intended to serve as a resource for research on the immune response to SARS-CoV-2. Samples were obtained from the ongoing ImmuneRACE study (first 160 participants) and from over 1,000 subjects provided by 6 global collaborators. A de-identified subject ID, COVID-19 status, age in years and sex were almost always included in the sample metadata. Where HLA class I and class II types were available, the types were taken from metadata supplied by the sample provider, not from assay-based typing. Results and caveats for the whole study, not just this receptor: The quantity of clinical and demographic metadata differed by source and by participant and was supplied without curation.

Details on this clone: The antigen it binds to is not known. No qualities accompany the bases; no much larger clone lies one base away.

Including cysteine and phenylalanine, the CDR3 has 16 amino acids. This entry keeps only the CDR3 DNA: 48 bases, framed from base 1. TCRbeta CDR3 regions were amplified from genomic DNA using the immunoSEQ Assay, a bias-controlled multiplex PCR. For the original study's pipeline: Within the assay, amplification of reference gene primers was used to estimate how many nucleated cells each sample contained. To quantify the absolute abundance of each unique TCRbeta CDR3 rearrangement, sequence reads were collapsed and filtered. For each sample, productive Simpson clonality was calculated as the square root of Simpson's diversity index across productive rearrangements. Entries here come from immuneACCESS through TCRdb and include only in-frame sequences with V and J called. Some clones fail to appear in such tables; in the studies checked, an unresolved V gene covers under half of the shortfall, and the cause of the remainder is unknown. That table supplies the V and J calls and clone size; D and trimming were determined from the DNA. Counted in this sample were more than 150,000 clones; roughly 80% of them appeared once. The ten largest clones take up 12% of the sample.

Enrolling through a virtual design, the prospective study's participants ranged in age from roughly 18 to 89 years and lived across some 23 United States geographic areas. In the prospective study, cohorts were assigned on the basis of participant-reported clinical history obtained from a screening survey and a study questionnaire. ImmuneRACE Cohort 3 recovered participants were defined by two consecutive negative NP/OP PCR tests, healthcare professional clearance, or symptom resolution. Mobile phlebotomists in the prospective study collected whole blood, serum and a nasopharyngeal or oropharyngeal swab from every participant. Additional blood draws and questionnaires over an approximately two-month period could optionally be provided by prospective study participants. Before DNA extraction, blood samples from the prospective study were shipped at room temperature or frozen.

The receptor was isolated from a man aged 40-55 years who had recovered from COVID-19. The specimen was PBMCs or T cells enriched from blood (not recorded which). Recombination connected TRBV21-1 to TRBJ2-1; the D call in the table, TRBD1, was not verified against the DNA. TRBV21-1 is designated a pseudogene. The CDR3 has the sequence CASSKVWNQGMVEQFF. The DNA reads as follows: TGTGCCAGCAGCAAAGTGTGGAACCAGGGGATGGTCGAGCAGTTCTTC.